This TCR beta chain was recorded in a study of blood T cell repertoires in COVID-19. At the level of the study: Nucleic acid was either cDNA or gDNA, and it came from T cells, B-cell-depleted T cells, or PBMCs.

CDR1 is SEHNR, CDR2 FQNEAQ, per germline (reference sequence). V shed 6 bases and J 6 bases; nucleotides not matched to a gene: 12. This CDR3 has 16 amino acids. In Seattle, patients joined the study during active infection and were tracked longitudinally. Original data processing: Estimation of nucleated cell counts relied on the amplification of reference gene primers. Measured with immunoSEQ multiplex PCR; TCRdb has only the in-frame clones, and not every one. That table gives V, J and clone size, and the DNA gave D and trimming. The sample lists 130,000 to 150,000 clones, over 75% occurring once. The sample taken for sequencing was peripheral blood. The receptor was derived from a woman aged 55-69 years with COVID-19, enrolled during active disease. V usage is TRBV7-9 and J usage is TRBJ2-2, with TRBD1 identical over 8 bases. CDR3 in amino acids: CASSFGSQGASGELFF. The CDR3 nucleotides read TGTGCCAGCAGTTTCGGTTCCCAGGGGGCCTCCGGGGAGCTGTTTTTT.